The source of this T cell receptor (beta chain) is a study of vaccination and CD4 T cells after COVID-19. Study summary: It was a median about 92 days after diagnosis, with a range of 35 to 161, that post-COVID samples were drawn. General observations from the study: Spike mono-reactivity was the property of 304 of 307 vaccine-specific clones in convalescent patients.

Germline V CDR1 and CDR2: MNHNS, SASEGT. This CDR3 spans 13 amino acids. The V and J ends lost 10 bases and 1 base, in that order; junction bases with no gene match: 2. In its sample, this clonotype is large. Antigen unknown. Regarding treatment: roughly 10-day PBMC culture with coronavirus spike peptide pools or control peptides (ViraFEST assay). Cultured CD4+ T cell DNA underwent sequencing with the Oncomine TCR Beta short-read assay. From the PCR reads, TCRdb called clonotypes with MiXCR, one entry per CDR3 protein. The repertoire consists of approximately 4,900 distinct CDR3 sequences, with around 25% occurring once and the leading ten covering more than 20%.

This sequence joins TRBV6-1 and TRBJ2-7, with 12 bases matching TRBD2. This receptor was obtained from a human donor who had recovered from COVID-19. Specimen: CD4+ T cells from blood, cultured in vitro, collected after SARS-CoV-2 vaccination. This CDR3 is CATTSGSSYEQYF. The CDR3, as DNA: TGTGCCACGACTAGCGGGAGTTCCTACGAGCAGTACTTC.